The source of this T cell receptor beta chain is a study of OX40 agonist ivuxolimab in advanced cancers. This CDR3 is 15 amino acids long. V shed 0 bases, J shed 4 bases, and the junction held 6 bases outside the gene matches. Germline CDR1 is SGHRS and CDR2 is YFSETQ. The method was immunoSEQ multiplex PCR; TCRdb's version includes in-frame clones alone and lacks a portion of them. The table includes about 3,500 clones, around 67% detected once. The chain uses TRBV5-1 and TRBJ1-2; TRBD1 aligns across 7 bases. This receptor was identified in an adult with an advanced solid tumor such as melanoma, head and neck, liver or kidney cancer. The starting material was CD4+ or CD8+ T cells sorted from blood, obtained in a trial of the OX40 agonist ivuxolimab. The chain's CDR3 is CASSLVPDRVYGYTF. As DNA, the CDR3 is TGCGCCAGCAGCTTGGTTCCTGACAGGGTCTATGGCTACACCTTC.